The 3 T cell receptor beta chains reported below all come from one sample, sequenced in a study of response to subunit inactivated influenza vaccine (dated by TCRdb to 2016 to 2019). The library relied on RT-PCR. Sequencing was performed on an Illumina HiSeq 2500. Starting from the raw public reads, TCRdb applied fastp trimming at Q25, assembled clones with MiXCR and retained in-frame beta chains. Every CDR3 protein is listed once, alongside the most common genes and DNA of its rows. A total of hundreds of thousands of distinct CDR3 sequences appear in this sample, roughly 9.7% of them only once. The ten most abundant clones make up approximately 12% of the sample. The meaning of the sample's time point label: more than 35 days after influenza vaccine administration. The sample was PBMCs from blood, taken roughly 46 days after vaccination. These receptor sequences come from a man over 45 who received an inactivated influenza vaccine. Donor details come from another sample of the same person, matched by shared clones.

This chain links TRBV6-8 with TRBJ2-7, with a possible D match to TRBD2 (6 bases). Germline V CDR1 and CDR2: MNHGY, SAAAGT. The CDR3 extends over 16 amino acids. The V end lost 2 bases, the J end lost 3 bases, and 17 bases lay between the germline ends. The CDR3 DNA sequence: TGTGCCAGCAGTTACGAGGAGGGCTTTCAGGTCTACGAGCAGTACTTC. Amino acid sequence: CASSYEEGFQVYEQYF.

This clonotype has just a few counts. CDR3 nucleotides: TGCGCCAGCAGCTCGGGGGCGCGCGGGACCGGGGAGCTGTTTTTT. As protein: CASSSGARGTGELFF. The chain recombines TRBV5-1 with TRBJ2-2; D could derive from TRBD1 or TRBD2 (6 bases each). Deletions cut 3 bases from V and 5 bases from J, with 14 bases between. The germline V gene has CDR1 SGHRS and CDR2 YFSETQ. The CDR3 has 15 residues.

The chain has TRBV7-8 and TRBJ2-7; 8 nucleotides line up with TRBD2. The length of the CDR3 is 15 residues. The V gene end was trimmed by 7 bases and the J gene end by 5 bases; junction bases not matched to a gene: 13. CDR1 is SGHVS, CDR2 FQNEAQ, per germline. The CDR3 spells CASTGGGGRIDEQYF. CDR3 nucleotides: TGTGCCAGCACCGGTGGAGGCGGGAGGATCGACGAGCAGTACTTC.